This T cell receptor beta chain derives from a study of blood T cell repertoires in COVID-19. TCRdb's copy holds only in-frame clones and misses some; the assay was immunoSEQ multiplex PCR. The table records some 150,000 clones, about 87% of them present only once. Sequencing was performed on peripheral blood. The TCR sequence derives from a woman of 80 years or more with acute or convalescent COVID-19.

The CDR3 here is CAWMRRGGKLFF. The CDR3 DNA sequence: TGTGCCTGGATGAGAAGGGGGGGAAAACTGTTTTTT. V usage is TRBV30 and J usage is TRBJ1-4, with a possible D match to TRBD1 (6 bases). The CDR3 loop spans 12 amino acids. Trimming removed 4 bases from V and 10 bases from J, with 13 bases in between. CDR1 is GTSNPN and CDR2 is SVGIG in the germline V gene (reference sequence).